This T cell receptor (beta chain) was captured in a study of naive and memory T cell subsets. Study results and limitations: In naive cells, over 95% of TCR sequences were seen only once. TCR counts from RNA may reflect activation-linked expression changes. There was no ground truth to check naive and memory subset results.

The beta constant-region primer was an equimolar mix of two oligonucleotides covering TRBC1 and TRBC2. Four rounds of PCR amplified the ligated cDNA using nested alpha and beta constant-region primers plus SP2. Each CDR3 protein is one row after TCRdb ran MiXCR on the UMI-ligation and nested PCR reads. The sample lists 15,000 to 20,000 distinct CDR3 sequences, approximately 8.6% occurring once. Four subsets defined by CD45RA and CD27 were sorted after CD3, CD4, CD8 and live/dead staining. Comment on this clonotype: Its specificity is unknown.

Between the trimmed V and J ends, which lost 6 bases and 4 bases, there was a span of 13 bases. This CDR3 is 13 amino acids long. This sequence joins TRBV23-1 and TRBJ2-7; a weak D match, TRBD2 (6 bases). TRBV23-1 is marked as an open reading frame, function uncertain. The receptor was isolated from a human donor in good health. Sequencing input: central memory CD8+ T cells from blood. The DNA for the CDR3 is TGCGCCAGCAGAAGGACTAAAAAATACGAGCAGTACTTC. It specifies CASRRTKKYEQYF.